This T cell receptor beta chain was sequenced in a study of identical twins. A single record per CDR3 protein comes from TCRdb applying MiXCR to the 5' RACE reads. The sample has some 900,000 distinct CDR3 sequences; about 12% are singletons. Turning to this clonotype: Its matching antigen is unknown.

The CDR3 consists of 15 residues. V was trimmed by 5 bases and J by 4 bases, leaving 18 bases between them. CDR1 and CDR2 (germline): DFQATT, SNEGSKA (reference sequence). Study-wide points: The models gave estimates that fell short of the out-of-frame TCR alpha sharing seen in monozygotic twins. Excess sharing between twins was weaker in beta out-of-frame sequences.

This sample also appeared in a second study, on yellow fever vaccine responses in identical twins. That study adds: Twins reportedly mounted vaccine T cell responses that seemed partly convergent, partly personalized.

The J gene is TRBJ2-1, the V gene TRBV20-1; D not resolved. The TCR was taken from a woman between 18 and 30 years old in good health. Sequences were obtained from PBMCs. The CDR3 sequence: CSAPWHSSTYNEQFF. CDR3 nucleotides: TGCAGTGCTCCGTGGCATAGCTCAACATACAATGAGCAGTTCTTC.